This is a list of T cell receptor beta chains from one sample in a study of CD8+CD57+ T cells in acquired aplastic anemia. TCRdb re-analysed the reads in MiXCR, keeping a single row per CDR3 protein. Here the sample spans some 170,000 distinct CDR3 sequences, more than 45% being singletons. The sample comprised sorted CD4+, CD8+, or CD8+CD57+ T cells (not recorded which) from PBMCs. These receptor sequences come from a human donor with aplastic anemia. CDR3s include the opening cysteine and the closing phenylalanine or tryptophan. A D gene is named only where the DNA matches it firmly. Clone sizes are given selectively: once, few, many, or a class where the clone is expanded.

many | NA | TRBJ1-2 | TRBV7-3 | CASSLSPQGYGYTF | TGTGCCAGCAGCTTAAGTCCCCAGGGCTATGGCTACACCTTC
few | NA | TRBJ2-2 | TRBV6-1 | CASTTLGRQRTGELFF | TGTGCCAGCACTACACTAGGCCGTCAGCGGACCGGGGAGCTGTTTTTT
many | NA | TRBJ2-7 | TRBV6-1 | CASTQEAQVLYEQYF | TGTGCCAGCACCCAGGAGGCACAGGTCTTATACGAGCAGTACTTC
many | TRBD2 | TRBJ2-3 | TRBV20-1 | CSAREVSGGTSTDTQYF | TGCAGTGCTAGAGAGGTTTCGGGGGGGACTAGCACAGATACGCAGTATTTT
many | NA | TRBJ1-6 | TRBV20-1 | CSARETDNSPLHF | TGCAGTGCTAGAGAGACAGATAATTCACCCCTCCACTTT
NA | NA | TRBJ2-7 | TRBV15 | CATSRDQESYEQYF | TGTGCCACCAGCAGAGATCAGGAGTCCTACGAGCAGTACTTC
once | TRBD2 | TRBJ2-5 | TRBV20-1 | CSASHPGLASETQYF | TGCAGTGCTAGTCATCCGGGACTAGCCAGCGAGACCCAGTACTTC
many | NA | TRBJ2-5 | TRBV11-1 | CASSLPGHKEETQYF | TGTGCCAGCAGCTTACCAGGCCACAAAGAAGAGACCCAGTACTTC
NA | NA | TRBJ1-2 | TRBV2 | CASSEVQGPNYGYTF | TGTGCCAGCAGTGAAGTCCAGGGTCCCAACTATGGCTACACCTTC
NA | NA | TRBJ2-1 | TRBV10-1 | CASSRDLGHEQFF | TGCGCCAGCAGCCGGGATCTAGGGCATGAGCAGTTCTTC